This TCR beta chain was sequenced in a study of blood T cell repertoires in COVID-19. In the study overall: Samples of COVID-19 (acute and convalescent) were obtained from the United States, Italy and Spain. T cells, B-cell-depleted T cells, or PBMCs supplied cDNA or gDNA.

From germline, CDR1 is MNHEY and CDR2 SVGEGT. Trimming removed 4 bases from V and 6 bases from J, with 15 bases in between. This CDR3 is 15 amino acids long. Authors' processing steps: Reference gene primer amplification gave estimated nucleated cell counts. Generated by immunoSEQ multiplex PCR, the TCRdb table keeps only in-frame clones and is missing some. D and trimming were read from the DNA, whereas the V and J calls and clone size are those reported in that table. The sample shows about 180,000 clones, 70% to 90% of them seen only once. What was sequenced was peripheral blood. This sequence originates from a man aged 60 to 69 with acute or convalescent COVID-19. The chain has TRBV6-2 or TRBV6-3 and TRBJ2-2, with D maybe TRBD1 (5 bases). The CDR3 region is CASSWGPVRSGELFF. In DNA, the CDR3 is TGTGCCAGCAGTTGGGGCCCTGTTCGGTCCGGGGAGCTGTTTTTT.